This T cell receptor beta chain is from a study of blood T cells in healthy people across ages. Broader study findings: Both higher diversity and more naive CD4+ cells marked long-lived donors when set against aged donors.

Drawing of peripheral blood yielded roughly 9.3 milliliters from each donor. This clonotype appeared a few times. As yet, its antigen is unknown. V shed 4 bases, J shed 0 bases, and the junction held 5 bases outside the gene matches. CDR3 length: 16 amino acids. The V gene's germline CDR1 is MGHRA and CDR2 YSYEKL. A sample-barcoded 5' primer and a J-beta primer mix were used in a second PCR of roughly 7 to 12 cycles. Each CDR3 protein is one row after TCRdb ran MiXCR on the 5' RACE reads. The sample consists of hundreds of thousands of distinct CDR3 sequences, approximately 59% of them appearing once. The chain employs TRBV4-1 and TRBJ1-5; 8 positions agree with TRBD1. Sequenced material: blood. The clonotype was recovered from a man between 60 and 75 years old in good health. DNA of the CDR3: TGCGCCAGCAGCCTCGGGACAGGCCCTAGCAATCAGCCCCAGCATTTT. Its translation is CASSLGTGPSNQPQHF.